Listed below are T cell receptor beta chains from one sample, sequenced in a study of OX40 agonist ivuxolimab in advanced cancers. Sequencing was performed with immunoSEQ multiplex PCR; in TCRdb, only in-frame clones are kept and a portion is missing. The sample lists about 48,000 clones, 82% occurring once. This specimen was CD4+ or CD8+ T cells sorted from blood, taken in a trial of the OX40 agonist ivuxolimab. All receptors come from an adult with an advanced solid tumor such as melanoma, head and neck, liver or kidney cancer. CDR3s include the opening cysteine and the closing phenylalanine or tryptophan. Fields, in order: D gene, V gene, clone size, J gene, CDR3 length, CDR3 protein, CDR3 DNA. The D gene is left open where the match is weak. Clone size is shown for a subset of rows, as once, few, many or a class of expanded clone.

-,TRBV9,-,TRBJ1-4,14,CASSVDSGNEKLFF,TGTGCCAGCAGCGTAGATAGCGGTAATGAAAAACTGTTTTTT
-,TRBV2,-,TRBJ1-2,15,CASSLSTGVGYGYTF,TGTGCCAGCAGCCTTTCCACAGGCGTCGGATATGGCTACACCTTC
-,TRBV7-9,-,TRBJ1-1,14,CASSFQGWGFEAFF,TGTGCCAGCAGCTTCCAGGGGTGGGGCTTTGAAGCTTTCTTT
-,TRBV5-1,-,TRBJ2-3,15,CASRDAGFGTDTQYF,TGCGCCAGCAGGGATGCAGGGTTTGGGACAGATACGCAGTATTTT
-,TRBV2,once,TRBJ2-6,14,CASSQARGANVLTF,TGTGCCAGCTCACAGGCACGTGGGGCCAACGTCCTGACTTTC
TRBD1,TRBV6-5,-,TRBJ2-7,14,CASSYGQGVFEQYF,TGTGCCAGCAGTTACGGGCAGGGGGTTTTCGAGCAGTACTTC
TRBD1,TRBV5-1,-,TRBJ2-7,14,CASSTDRASGEQYF,TGCGCCAGCAGCACGGACAGGGCGTCCGGCGAGCAGTACTTC
-,TRBV6-6,-,TRBJ2-5,12,CASSYSRETQYF,TGTGCCAGCAGTTACTCGAGGGAGACCCAGTACTTC
TRBD1,TRBV2,-,TRBJ2-7,17,CASSEAPGQGLGYEQYF,TGTGCCAGCAGTGAGGCCCCGGGACAGGGTTTAGGCTACGAGCAGTACTTC
-,TRBV15,-,TRBJ1-1,15,CATSRDKGDNQVAFF,TGTGCCACCAGCAGAGATAAGGGAGATAACCAGGTGGCTTTCTTT
-,TRBV5-6,-,TRBJ2-5,15,CASSLGLASQETQYF,TGTGCCAGCAGCTTGGGGCTAGCGTCGCAAGAGACCCAGTACTTC
-,TRBV2,-,TRBJ2-6,15,CASSSDRSETNVLTF,TGTGCCAGCAGCTCCGACAGGTCCGAGACCAACGTCCTGACTTTC
-,TRBV6-5,-,TRBJ1-5,13,CASRQVNNQPQHF,TGTGCCAGCAGGCAGGTAAACAATCAGCCCCAGCATTTT
TRBD2,TRBV19,-,TRBJ2-1,17,CATRSSGGASSYNEQFF,TGTGCCACCCGGAGTAGCGGGGGGGCGAGCTCCTACAATGAGCAGTTCTTC
-,TRBV29-1,few,TRBJ2-7,11,CSVPIGEVQYF,TGCAGCGTTCCTATCGGGGAGGTGCAGTACTTC
TRBD1,TRBV5-8,-,TRBJ2-3,16,CASSLGTGSGTDTQYF,TGTGCCAGCAGCTTGGGGACAGGGTCGGGCACAGATACGCAGTATTTT
-,TRBV5-5,-,TRBJ1-1,15,CASSLRLGARAEAFF,TGTGCCAGCAGCTTGAGGCTGGGGGCGAGGGCTGAAGCTTTCTTT
TRBD1,TRBV4-3,-,TRBJ2-1,14,CASSQDIGGFEQFF,TGCGCCAGCAGCCAAGATATAGGGGGCTTTGAGCAGTTCTTC
-,TRBV7-9,-,TRBJ1-2,15,CASSGAAGPSLGYTF,TGTGCCAGCAGCGGGGCCGCAGGGCCGTCCCTCGGCTACACCTTC
-,TRBV13,few,TRBJ2-7,14,CASSLLGRTYEQYF,TGTGCCAGCAGCTTACTAGGCAGGACCTACGAGCAGTACTTC
TRBD1,TRBV5-4,-,TRBJ1-2,13,CASKDRSNYGYTF,TGTGCCAGCAAGGACAGGTCCAACTATGGCTACACCTTC
-,TRBV6-1,medium-sized,TRBJ1-1,13,CASSQTGNTEAFF,TGTGCCAGCAGCCAGACAGGGAACACTGAAGCTTTCTTT
-,TRBV11-1,-,TRBJ1-1,12,CASSFPGSGAFF,TGTGCCAGCAGCTTCCCGGGCAGCGGAGCTTTCTTT
-,TRBV9,-,TRBJ2-3,17,CASSLLSGLVGTDTQYF,TGTGCCAGCAGCCTCCTCTCAGGGCTGGTCGGCACAGATACGCAGTATTTT
-,TRBV5-4,-,TRBJ1-4,15,CASSQGGRANEKLFF,TGTGCCAGCAGCCAGGGTGGGCGGGCTAATGAAAAACTGTTTTTT
TRBD2,TRBV4-2,-,TRBJ2-3,17,CASSQEGSGGILDTQYF,TGTGCCAGCAGCCAAGAAGGGAGCGGGGGGATTTTGGATACGCAGTATTTT
-,TRBV6-4,once,TRBJ2-2,14,CASSGQPNTGELFF,TGTGCCAGCAGTGGCCAGCCGAACACCGGGGAGCTGTTTTTT
-,TRBV9,-,TRBJ2-7,15,CASSPGGGGKDEQYF,TGTGCCAGCAGCCCCGGAGGGGGGGGCAAGGACGAGCAGTACTTC
TRBD2,TRBV7-2,-,TRBJ2-2,17,CASSLTSGGFNTGELFF,TGTGCCAGCAGCCTGACTAGCGGGGGCTTCAACACCGGGGAGCTGTTTTTT
TRBD1,TRBV6-1,-,TRBJ2-2,18,CASSGSLAGTGGIGELFF,TGTGCCAGCAGTGGAAGTCTCGCCGGGACAGGGGGAATCGGGGAGCTGTTTTTT
TRBD1,TRBV19,once,TRBJ2-3,13,CASGTGTTDTQYF,TGTGCCAGCGGGACAGGGACCACAGATACGCAGTATTTT
TRBD1,TRBV11-2,-,TRBJ1-1,16,CASSPIPDRGWTEAFF,TGTGCCAGCAGCCCCATCCCGGACAGGGGATGGACTGAAGCTTTCTTT
-,TRBV5-1,once,TRBJ2-7,14,CASSLEGGRNEQYF,TGCGCCAGCAGCTTGGAAGGGGGGAGGAACGAGCAGTACTTC